This is a list of T cell receptor beta chains from one sample in a study of blood T cell repertoires in COVID-19. Assay used: immunoSEQ multiplex PCR; TCRdb lists only in-frame clones, some missing. The sample lists hundreds of thousands of clones, roughly 90% seen once, with over 2% in the top ten. Sequenced: peripheral blood. These receptors were taken from a woman aged 45-59 years with acute or convalescent COVID-19. Both conserved end residues are part of each CDR3. The D gene is left open where the match is weak. Clone size is stated in some rows and not others, as once, few, many or a class when expanded.

v_call	d_call	j_call	clone_size	cdr3_nt	cdr3_aa
TRBV28	TRBD2	TRBJ2-2	NA	TGTGCCAGCACCTCTAGCGGGAGGGCCGGCGGGGAGCTGTTTTTT	CASTSSGRAGGELFF
TRBV18	TRBD1	TRBJ2-3	NA	TGTGCCAGCTCATCCGGGACAGGGGTCACAGATACGCAGTATTTT	CASSSGTGVTDTQYF
TRBV7-2	NA	TRBJ2-7	few	TGTGCCAGCAGCTTAGAGACTCAGGGAGAGCAGTACTTC	CASSLETQGEQYF
TRBV7-9	TRBD2	TRBJ2-7	NA	TGTGCCAGCAGCCCCCACCTGGGACTAGCGGGGGGGCGGTCCTACGAGCAGTACTTC	CASSPHLGLAGGRSYEQYF
TRBV7-3	TRBD1	TRBJ1-1	NA	TGTGCCAGCAGCTTAACCCCCGGGACAGTTATGAACACTGAAGCTTTCTTT	CASSLTPGTVMNTEAFF
TRBV6-5	NA	TRBJ2-3	NA	TGTGCCAGCAGTTACGGGACTTCCATAGATACGCAGTATTTT	CASSYGTSIDTQYF
TRBV11-3	NA	TRBJ2-7	NA	TGTGCCAGCAGCTCAGGGGAAGACTACGAGCAGTACTTC	CASSSGEDYEQYF
TRBV7-9	NA	TRBJ1-1	NA	TGTGCCAGCAGCTTAGATTGGGGGGAGAACACTGAAGCTTTCTTT	CASSLDWGENTEAFF
TRBV7-2	NA	TRBJ2-1	NA	TGTGCCAGCAGCTCTTGGGGGGTCAAACCCTACAATGAGCAGTTCTTC	CASSSWGVKPYNEQFF
TRBV5-1	NA	TRBJ1-6	few	TGCGCCAGCAGCTTACAGGAGAGCTCCTATAATTCACCCCTCCACTTT	CASSLQESSYNSPLHF
TRBV25-1	NA	TRBJ2-5	NA	TGTGCCAGCAGTGAATATAGGTCAGGGAAGGGGGAGACCCAGTACTTC	CASSEYRSGKGETQYF
TRBV7-2	TRBD2	TRBJ2-3	NA	TGTGCCAGCAGCTTAGTGGGACTAGAAACAGATACGCAGTATTTT	CASSLVGLETDTQYF
TRBV12-3/TRBV12-4	NA	TRBJ1-2	once	TGTGCCAGCAGTACAAGCAGGAACTATGGCTACACCTTC	CASSTSRNYGYTF
TRBV10-2	NA	TRBJ2-7	NA	TGCGCCATCACCGACAGACGCTCCTACGAGCAGTACTTC	CAITDRRSYEQYF
TRBV19	TRBD2	TRBJ2-2	NA	TGTGCCAGTAGTATACCCGGCGGAGCGGGGGGGCACGGGGAGCTGTTTTTT	CASSIPGGAGGHGELFF
TRBV6-1	NA	TRBJ1-5	NA	TGTGCCAGCAGTGACAGGGATAATCAGCCCCAGCATTTT	CASSDRDNQPQHF
TRBV5-6	TRBD1	TRBJ1-1	NA	TGTGCCAGCAGCCCCCGGGACAGGGGGCTCCGGGCTTTCTTT	CASSPRDRGLRAFF
TRBV19	NA	TRBJ1-3	NA	TGTGCCAGTAGTATAGTATTGGGGGCTCGTGGAAACACCATATATTTT	CASSIVLGARGNTIYF
TRBV5-4	TRBD1	TRBJ1-2	NA	TGTGCCAGCAGCTTGGGAGCGGCAGGGGGATCTATTGGCTACACCTTC	CASSLGAAGGSIGYTF
TRBV7-3	NA	TRBJ2-7	NA	TGTGCCAGCAGCTTAGGGCAGGGGCTAAAGCAGTACTTC	CASSLGQGLKQYF
TRBV7-9	NA	TRBJ2-7	NA	TGTGCCAGCAGCTTGGAGGGGTTTCTTCTAGGCGAGCAGTACTTC	CASSLEGFLLGEQYF
TRBV30	NA	TRBJ1-1	NA	TGTGCCTGGACGGCCCCGGAGCGGACTGAAGCTTTCTTT	CAWTAPERTEAFF
TRBV11-2	NA	TRBJ1-2	NA	TGTGCCAGCAGCTCGGAGGGGTATGGCTACACCTTC	CASSSEGYGYTF
TRBV7-6	TRBD2	TRBJ2-5	NA	TGTGCCAGCAGTCGCAGCGGGGGGCATCCAGAGACCCAGTACTTC	CASSRSGGHPETQYF
TRBV6-5	TRBD2	TRBJ2-3	NA	TGTGCCAGCTTGTCTAGCGGGGGCACAGATACGCAGTATTTT	CASLSSGGTDTQYF
TRBV18	TRBD1	TRBJ1-5	NA	TGTGCCAGCTCTCAACAGGGGGAAGATCAGCCCCAGCATTTT	CASSQQGEDQPQHF
TRBV18	TRBD1	TRBJ1-5	NA	TGTGCCAGCTCGGGGACAGGGGATTGGTTCGATCAGCCCCAGCATTTT	CASSGTGDWFDQPQHF
TRBV7-9	TRBD1	TRBJ1-4	NA	TGTGCCAGCACCACTTCACAGGGGGTAGGGGAAAAACTGTTTTTT	CASTTSQGVGEKLFF
TRBV5-4	NA	TRBJ2-6	NA	TGTGCCAGCAGCTTGCCAGACTCTGGGGCCAACGTCCTGACTTTC	CASSLPDSGANVLTF
TRBV24-1	NA	TRBJ2-3	few	TGTGCCACCCCCCGAGGAGATACGCAGTATTTT	CATPRGDTQYF
TRBV19	NA	TRBJ1-1	NA	TGTGCCACCCGACAGTCAAGACTTTACACTGAAGCTTTCTTT	CATRQSRLYTEAFF
TRBV18	NA	TRBJ1-6	NA	TGTGCCAGCTCATTAAACAGGGAAAGCTCCTATAATTCACCCCTCCACTTT	CASSLNRESSYNSPLHF
TRBV18	NA	TRBJ1-5	NA	TGTGCCAGCTCACCACTTTCGATCTCGGGTTCCTATAGCAATCAGCCCCAGCATTTT	CASSPLSISGSYSNQPQHF
TRBV7-2	TRBD1	TRBJ2-4	few	TGTGCCAGCAGCTTGGGACAGCTAGCCAAAAACATTCAGTACTTC	CASSLGQLAKNIQYF
TRBV5-1	TRBD1	TRBJ2-7	NA	TGCGCCAGCAGCTTTTATACAGGGGCACAGGGCTCCTACGAGCAGTACTTC	CASSFYTGAQGSYEQYF
TRBV7-2	NA	TRBJ2-1	once	TGTGCCAGCAGCTTACGGGACACAACTTACAATGAGCAGTTCTTC	CASSLRDTTYNEQFF
TRBV19	NA	TRBJ1-2	NA	TGTGCCGTTCGGGAAGACTATGGCTACACCTTC	CAVREDYGYTF
TRBV4-3	TRBD1	TRBJ2-5	NA	TGCGCCAGCAGCCAAGGGTTTCTCGGGACAGGGGGTCAAGAGACCCAGTACTTC	CASSQGFLGTGGQETQYF
TRBV11-2	NA	TRBJ1-2	NA	TGTGCCAGCAGCTTAGATACAGCTAACTATGGCTACACCTTC	CASSLDTANYGYTF
TRBV12-5	TRBD2	TRBJ2-5	NA	TGTGCTAGTGGTCAAGGACTAGCGGGGGCCAAAGAGACCCAGTACTTC	CASGQGLAGAKETQYF
TRBV18	TRBD1	TRBJ2-3	NA	TGTGCCAGCTCACCTAACGCGGACAGGAGCACAGATACGCAGTATTTT	CASSPNADRSTDTQYF
TRBV7-2	TRBD1	TRBJ1-1	NA	TGTGCCAGCAGCTTTACGGGACAGGGATTCACTGAAGCTTTCTTT	CASSFTGQGFTEAFF
TRBV5-4	TRBD2	TRBJ2-7	NA	TGTGCCAGCAGCTTGGCAAGCGGGGGAAGGTCCTACGAGCAGTACTTC	CASSLASGGRSYEQYF
TRBV7-2	TRBD2	TRBJ2-2	NA	TGTGCCAGCAGCGCGGTGGGCGGGGGTACCGGGGAGCTGTTTTTT	CASSAVGGGTGELFF
TRBV5-1	NA	TRBJ2-2	NA	TGCGCCAGCAGCCTTCCGACAGAGAACACCGGGGAGCTGTTTTTT	CASSLPTENTGELFF